This T cell receptor beta chain was retrieved from a study of blood T cell repertoires in COVID-19 (dated by TCRdb to 2019 to 2021). Describing the broader study: Samples covering the acute and convalescent phases of COVID-19 were provided by collaborators in the United States, Italy and Spain. The material from the prospective study consisted of cDNA or gDNA derived from T cells, B-cell-depleted T cells, or PBMCs. The dataset comprised deeply sampled blood TCRbeta repertoires from subjects exposed to, actively infected with, or recovered from COVID-19. The repertoires were made available in a free public database intended to serve as a resource for research on the immune response to SARS-CoV-2. Samples were obtained from the ongoing ImmuneRACE study (first 160 participants) and from about 1,300 subjects provided by 6 global collaborators. A de-identified subject ID, COVID-19 status, age in years and sex were almost always included in the sample metadata. Where available, HLA class I and class II types were taken from metadata supplied by the sample provider and were not determined by assay-based typing.

Whole blood was collected in K2EDTA tubes by collaborating institutions according to the institutions' own protocols. For TCRbeta analysis, collaborator samples were shipped as frozen whole blood, as isolated PBMCs, or as DNA extracted from either sample type. TCRbeta CDR3 regions were amplified from genomic DNA by means of the immunoSEQ Assay, a bias-controlled multiplex PCR. Per the original workflow: The number of nucleated cells in each sample was estimated by amplification of reference gene primers within the assay. To quantify the absolute abundance of each unique TCRbeta CDR3 rearrangement, sequence reads were collapsed and filtered. For each sample, productive Simpson clonality was calculated as the square root of Simpson's diversity index across productive rearrangements. Sourced from immuneACCESS, this table was stored by TCRdb with only in-frame sequences that have V and J called. A share of the clones is absent; for the studies checked, an unresolved V gene accounts for under half, and the remainder has no known explanation. The V and J calls and clone size were taken over from that table, and D and trimming were inferred from the DNA. The table for this sample lists 150,000 or so clones; 90% of them were counted only once. The ten largest clones take up over 15% of the sample.

Germline trimming: 6 bases from V, 2 bases from J; junction bases outside gene matches: 5. According to the germline V gene, CDR1 reads ENHRY and CDR2 reads SYGVKD. Reading from cysteine to phenylalanine, the CDR3 counts 15 amino acids. Only CDR3 DNA remains: 45 bases, in frame from the first base. Paper-wide results and their limitations: The quantity of clinical and demographic metadata differed by source and by participant and was supplied without curation.

Remarks on this clone: It lacks a known antigen. Qualities for individual bases were not recorded, and no much larger clone is one base off.

The sequenced sample consisted of peripheral blood. The clonotype originates from a man in his fifties or sixties with active or convalescent COVID-19. The receptor chain draws on TRBV10-3 and TRBJ2-1; TRBD1 aligns with 9 central bases. The CDR3 region reads CAIRGQGSTYNEQFF. Here is the DNA: TGTGCCATCAGGGGACAGGGTTCAACCTACAATGAGCAGTTCTTC.